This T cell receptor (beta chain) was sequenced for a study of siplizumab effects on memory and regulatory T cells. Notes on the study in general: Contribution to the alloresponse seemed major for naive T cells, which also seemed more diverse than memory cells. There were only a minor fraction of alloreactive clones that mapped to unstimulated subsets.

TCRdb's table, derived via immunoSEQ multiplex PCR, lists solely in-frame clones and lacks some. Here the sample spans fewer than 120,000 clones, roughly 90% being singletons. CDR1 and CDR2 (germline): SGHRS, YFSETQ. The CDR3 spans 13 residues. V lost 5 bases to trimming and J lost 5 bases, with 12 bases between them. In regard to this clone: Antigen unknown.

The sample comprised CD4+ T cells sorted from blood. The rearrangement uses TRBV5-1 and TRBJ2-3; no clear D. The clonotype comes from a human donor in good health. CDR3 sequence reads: CASRTGAGDTQYF. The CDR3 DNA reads TGCGCCAGCAGAACGGGTGCCGGAGATACGCAGTATTTT.